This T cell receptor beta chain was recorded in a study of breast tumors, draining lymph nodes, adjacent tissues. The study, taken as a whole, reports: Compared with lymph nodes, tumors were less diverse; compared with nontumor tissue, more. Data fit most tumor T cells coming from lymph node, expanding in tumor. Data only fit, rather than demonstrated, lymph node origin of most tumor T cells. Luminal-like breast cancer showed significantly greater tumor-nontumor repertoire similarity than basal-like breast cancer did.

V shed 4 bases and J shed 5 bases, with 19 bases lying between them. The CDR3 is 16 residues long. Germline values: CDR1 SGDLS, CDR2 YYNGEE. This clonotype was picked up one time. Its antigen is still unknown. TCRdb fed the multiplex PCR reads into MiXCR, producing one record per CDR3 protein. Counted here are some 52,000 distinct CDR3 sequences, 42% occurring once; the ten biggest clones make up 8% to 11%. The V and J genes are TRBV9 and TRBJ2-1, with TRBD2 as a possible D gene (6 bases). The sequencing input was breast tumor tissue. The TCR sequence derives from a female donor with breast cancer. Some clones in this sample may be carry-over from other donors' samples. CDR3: CASSQPGGRQDNEQFF. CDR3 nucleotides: TGTGCCAGCAGCCAACCTGGGGGGAGGCAGGACAATGAGCAGTTCTTC.